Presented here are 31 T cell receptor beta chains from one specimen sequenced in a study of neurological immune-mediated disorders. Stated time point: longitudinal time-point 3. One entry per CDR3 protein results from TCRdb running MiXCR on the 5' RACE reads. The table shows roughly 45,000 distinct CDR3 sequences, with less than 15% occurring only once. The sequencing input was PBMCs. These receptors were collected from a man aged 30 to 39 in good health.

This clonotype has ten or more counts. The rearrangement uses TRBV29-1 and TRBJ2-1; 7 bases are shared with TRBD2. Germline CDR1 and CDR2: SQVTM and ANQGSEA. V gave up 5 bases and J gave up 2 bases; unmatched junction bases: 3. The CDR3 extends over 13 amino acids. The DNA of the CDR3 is TGCAGCGTTTCTAGCGGCGCCTACAATGAGCAGTTCTTC. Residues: CSVSSGAYNEQFF.

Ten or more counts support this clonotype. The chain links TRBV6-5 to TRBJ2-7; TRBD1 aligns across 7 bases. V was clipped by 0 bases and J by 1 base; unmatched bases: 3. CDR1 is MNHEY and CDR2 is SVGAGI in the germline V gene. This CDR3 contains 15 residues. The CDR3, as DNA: TGTGCCAGCAGTTACTCCAACAGGGGTTCCTACGAGCAGTACTTC. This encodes CASSYSNRGSYEQYF.

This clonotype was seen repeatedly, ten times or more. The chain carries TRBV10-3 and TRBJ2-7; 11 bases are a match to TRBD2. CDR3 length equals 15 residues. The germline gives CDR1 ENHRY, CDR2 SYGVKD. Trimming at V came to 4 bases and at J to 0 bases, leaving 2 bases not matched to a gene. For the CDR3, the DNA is TGTGCCATCAGTGGCCTAGCGGGAGGCTCCTACGAGCAGTACTTC. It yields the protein CAISGLAGGSYEQYF.

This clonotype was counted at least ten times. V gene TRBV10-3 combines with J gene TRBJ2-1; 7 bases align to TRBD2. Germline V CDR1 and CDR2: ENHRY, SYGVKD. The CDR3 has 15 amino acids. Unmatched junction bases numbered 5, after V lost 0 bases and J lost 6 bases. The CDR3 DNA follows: TGTGCCATCAGTGAGTCTGCGGGAGAGGGCAATGAGCAGTTCTTC. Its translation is CAISESAGEGNEQFF.

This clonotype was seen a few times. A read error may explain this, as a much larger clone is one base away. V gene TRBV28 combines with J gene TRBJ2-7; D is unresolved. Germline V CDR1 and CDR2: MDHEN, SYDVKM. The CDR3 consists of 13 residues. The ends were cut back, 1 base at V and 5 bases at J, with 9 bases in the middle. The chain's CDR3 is CASSLSWVHEQYF. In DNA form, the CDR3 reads TGTGCCAGCAGTTTATCATGGGTCCACGAGCAGTACTTC.

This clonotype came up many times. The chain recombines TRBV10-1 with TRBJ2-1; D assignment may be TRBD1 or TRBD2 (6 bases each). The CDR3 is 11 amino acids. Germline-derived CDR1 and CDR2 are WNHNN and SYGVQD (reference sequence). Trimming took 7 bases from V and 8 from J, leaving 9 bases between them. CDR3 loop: CASMGGYEQFF. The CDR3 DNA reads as TGCGCCAGCATGGGGGGCTATGAGCAGTTCTTC.

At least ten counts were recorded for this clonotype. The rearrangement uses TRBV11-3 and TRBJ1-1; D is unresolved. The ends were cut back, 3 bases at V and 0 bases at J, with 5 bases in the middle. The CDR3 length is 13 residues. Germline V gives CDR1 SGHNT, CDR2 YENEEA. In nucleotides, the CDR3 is TGTGCCAGCAGCTTCACACTGAACACTGAAGCTTTCTTT. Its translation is CASSFTLNTEAFF.

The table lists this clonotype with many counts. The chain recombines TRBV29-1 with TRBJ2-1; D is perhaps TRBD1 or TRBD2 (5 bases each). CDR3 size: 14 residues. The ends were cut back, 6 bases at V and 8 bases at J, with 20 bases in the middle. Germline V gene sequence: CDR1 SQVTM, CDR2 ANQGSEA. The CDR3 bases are TGCAGCGTAACCGGGACCACAAATGTCTATGAGCAGTTCTTC. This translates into CSVTGTTNVYEQFF.

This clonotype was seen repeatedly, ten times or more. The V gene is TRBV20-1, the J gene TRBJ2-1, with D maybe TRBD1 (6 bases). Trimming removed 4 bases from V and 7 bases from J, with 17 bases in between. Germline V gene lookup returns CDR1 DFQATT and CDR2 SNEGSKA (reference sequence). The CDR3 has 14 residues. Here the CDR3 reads CSATSETGRNEQFF. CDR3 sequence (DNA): TGCAGTGCTACATCCGAGACAGGACGGAATGAGCAGTTCTTC.

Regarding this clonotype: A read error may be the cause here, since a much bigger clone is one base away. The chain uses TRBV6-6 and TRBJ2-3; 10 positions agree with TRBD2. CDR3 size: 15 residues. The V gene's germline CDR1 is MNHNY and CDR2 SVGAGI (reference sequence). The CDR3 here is CASTASGSLADTQNF. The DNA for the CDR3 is TGTGCCAGCACTGCTAGCGGGAGTTTGGCAGATACGCAGAATTTT.

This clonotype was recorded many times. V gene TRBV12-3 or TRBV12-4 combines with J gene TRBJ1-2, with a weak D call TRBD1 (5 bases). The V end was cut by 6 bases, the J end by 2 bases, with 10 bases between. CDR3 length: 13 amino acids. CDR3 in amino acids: CASSADRNYGYTF. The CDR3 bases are TGTGCCAGCAGCGCTGACAGAAACTATGGCTACACCTTC.

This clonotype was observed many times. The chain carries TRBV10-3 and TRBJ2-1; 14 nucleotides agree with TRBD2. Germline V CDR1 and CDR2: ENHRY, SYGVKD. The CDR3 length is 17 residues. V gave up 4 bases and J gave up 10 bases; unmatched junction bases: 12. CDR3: CAISVGLAGGQGAEQFF. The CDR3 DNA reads TGTGCCATCAGTGTTGGACTAGCGGGAGGACAGGGGGCCGAGCAGTTCTTC.

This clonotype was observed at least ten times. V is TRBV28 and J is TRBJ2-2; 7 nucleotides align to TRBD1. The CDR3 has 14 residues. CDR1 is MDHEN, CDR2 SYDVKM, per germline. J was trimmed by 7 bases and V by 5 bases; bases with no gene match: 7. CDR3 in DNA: TGTGCCAGCAGTGAGGGACAGACTAACGGGGAGCTGTTTTTT. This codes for CASSEGQTNGELFF. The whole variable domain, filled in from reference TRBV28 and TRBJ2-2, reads DVKVTQSSRYLVKRTGEKVFLECVQDMDHENMFWYRQDPGLGLRLIYFSYDVKMKEKGDIPEGYSVSREKKERFSLILESASTNQTSMYLCASSEGQTNGELFFGEGSRLTVL.

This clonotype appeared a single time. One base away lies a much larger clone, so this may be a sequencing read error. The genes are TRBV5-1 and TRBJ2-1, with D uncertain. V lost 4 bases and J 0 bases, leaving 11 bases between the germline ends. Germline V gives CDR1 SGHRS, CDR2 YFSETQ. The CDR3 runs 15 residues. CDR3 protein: CASSPDPSSYNEQFF. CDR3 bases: TGCGCCAGCAGCCCGGACCCAAGCTCCTACAATGAGCAGTTCTTC.

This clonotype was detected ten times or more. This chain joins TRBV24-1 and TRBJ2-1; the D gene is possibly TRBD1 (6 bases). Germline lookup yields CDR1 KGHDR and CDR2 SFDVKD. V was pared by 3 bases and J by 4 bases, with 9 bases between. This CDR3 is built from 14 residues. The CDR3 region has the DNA TGTGCCACCAGTGATCTTACAGGGTACAATGAGCAGTTCTTC. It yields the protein CATSDLTGYNEQFF.

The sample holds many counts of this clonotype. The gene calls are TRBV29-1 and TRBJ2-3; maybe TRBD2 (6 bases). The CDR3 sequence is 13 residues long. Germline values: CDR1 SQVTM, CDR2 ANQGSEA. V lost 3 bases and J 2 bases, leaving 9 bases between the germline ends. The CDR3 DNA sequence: TGCAGCGTTGAGGGGACTGTCACAGATACGCAGTATTTT. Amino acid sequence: CSVEGTVTDTQYF.

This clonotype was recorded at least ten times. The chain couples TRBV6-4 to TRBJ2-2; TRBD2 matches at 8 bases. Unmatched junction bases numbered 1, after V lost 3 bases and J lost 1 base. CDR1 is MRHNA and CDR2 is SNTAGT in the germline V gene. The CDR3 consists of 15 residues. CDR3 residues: CASSETSGNTGELFF. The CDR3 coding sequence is TGTGCCAGCAGTGAAACTAGCGGGAACACCGGGGAGCTGTTTTTT.

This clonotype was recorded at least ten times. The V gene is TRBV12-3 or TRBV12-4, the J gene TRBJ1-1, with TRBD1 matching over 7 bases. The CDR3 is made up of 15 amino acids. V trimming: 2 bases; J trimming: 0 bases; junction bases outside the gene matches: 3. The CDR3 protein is CASSLRGQLNTEAFF. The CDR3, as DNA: TGTGCCAGCAGTTTAAGGGGGCAGTTGAACACTGAAGCTTTCTTT.

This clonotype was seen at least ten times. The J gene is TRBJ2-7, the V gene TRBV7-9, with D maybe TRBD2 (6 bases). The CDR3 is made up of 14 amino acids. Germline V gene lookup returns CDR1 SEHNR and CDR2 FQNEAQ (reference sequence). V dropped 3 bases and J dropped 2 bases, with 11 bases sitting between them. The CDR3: CASSFGGRTYEQYF. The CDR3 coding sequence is TGTGCCAGCAGCTTCGGGGGACGGACCTACGAGCAGTACTTC.

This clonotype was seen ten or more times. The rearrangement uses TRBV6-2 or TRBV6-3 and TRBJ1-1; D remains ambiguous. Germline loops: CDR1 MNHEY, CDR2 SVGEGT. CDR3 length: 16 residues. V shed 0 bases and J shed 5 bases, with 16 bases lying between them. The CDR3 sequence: CASSYSGSQVVTEAFF. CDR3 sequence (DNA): TGTGCCAGCAGTTACTCAGGGTCGCAGGTCGTAACTGAAGCTTTCTTT.

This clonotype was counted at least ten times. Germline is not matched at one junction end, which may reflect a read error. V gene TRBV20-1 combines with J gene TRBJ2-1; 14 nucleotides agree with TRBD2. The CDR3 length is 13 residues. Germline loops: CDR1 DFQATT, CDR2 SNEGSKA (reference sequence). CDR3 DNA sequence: TGCAGTGCTGTCCCGGGACTAGCGGGAGAGTACCTCTTC. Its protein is CSAVPGLAGEYLF.

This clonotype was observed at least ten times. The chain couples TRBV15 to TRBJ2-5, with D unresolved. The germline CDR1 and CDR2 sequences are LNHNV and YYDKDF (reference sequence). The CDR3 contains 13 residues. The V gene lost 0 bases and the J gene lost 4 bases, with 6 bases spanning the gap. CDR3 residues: CATSRDPTETQYF. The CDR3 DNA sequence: TGTGCCACCAGCAGAGATCCCACAGAGACCCAGTACTTC.

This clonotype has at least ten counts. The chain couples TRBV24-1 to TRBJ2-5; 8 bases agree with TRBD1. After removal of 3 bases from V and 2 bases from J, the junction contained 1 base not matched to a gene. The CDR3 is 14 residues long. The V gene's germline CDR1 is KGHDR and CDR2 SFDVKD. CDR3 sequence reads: CATSDGTGQETQYF. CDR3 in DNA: TGTGCCACCAGTGATGGGACAGGTCAAGAGACCCAGTACTTC.

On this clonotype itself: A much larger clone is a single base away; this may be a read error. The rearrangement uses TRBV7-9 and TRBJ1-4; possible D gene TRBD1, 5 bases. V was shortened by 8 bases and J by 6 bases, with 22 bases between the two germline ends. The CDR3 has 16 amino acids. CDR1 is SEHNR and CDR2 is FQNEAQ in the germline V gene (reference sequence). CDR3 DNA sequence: TGTGCCAGCGCAAATCCCGTCCAGGGATTCGATGAAAAACTGTTTTTT. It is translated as CASANPVQGFDEKLFF.

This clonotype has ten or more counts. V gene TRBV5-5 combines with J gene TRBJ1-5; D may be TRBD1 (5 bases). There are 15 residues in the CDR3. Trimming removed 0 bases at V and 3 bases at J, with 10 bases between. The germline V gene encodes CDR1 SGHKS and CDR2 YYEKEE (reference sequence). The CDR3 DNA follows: TGTGCCAGCAGCTTGGCCATGGGGGACAATCAGCCCCAGCATTTT. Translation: CASSLAMGDNQPQHF.

The CDR3 loop reads CASSSKGRGSYEQYF. The CDR3 bases are TGTGCCAGCAGCTCTAAGGGACGAGGGTCATACGAGCAGTACTTC. The chain uses TRBV11-2 and TRBJ2-7; tentatively, D is TRBD1 or TRBD2 (5 bases each). Deletions cut 4 bases from V and 4 bases from J, with 17 bases between. This CDR3 comprises 15 residues. Looked up from germline, CDR1 is SGHAT and CDR2 is FQNNGV.

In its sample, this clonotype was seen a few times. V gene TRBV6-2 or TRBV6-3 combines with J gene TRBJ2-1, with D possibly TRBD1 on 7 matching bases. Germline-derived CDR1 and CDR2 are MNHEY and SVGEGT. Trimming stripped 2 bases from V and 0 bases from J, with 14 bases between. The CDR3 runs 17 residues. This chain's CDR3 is CASSYAPGGSSYNEQFF. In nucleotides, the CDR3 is TGTGCCAGCAGTTACGCCCCAGGGGGGAGCTCCTACAATGAGCAGTTCTTC.

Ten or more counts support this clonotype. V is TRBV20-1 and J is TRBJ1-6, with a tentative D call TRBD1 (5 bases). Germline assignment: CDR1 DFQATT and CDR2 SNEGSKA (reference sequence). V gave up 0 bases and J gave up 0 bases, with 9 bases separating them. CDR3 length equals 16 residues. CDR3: CSARDGGSSYNSPLHF. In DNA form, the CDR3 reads TGCAGTGCTAGAGATGGGGGGAGCTCCTATAATTCACCCCTCCACTTT.

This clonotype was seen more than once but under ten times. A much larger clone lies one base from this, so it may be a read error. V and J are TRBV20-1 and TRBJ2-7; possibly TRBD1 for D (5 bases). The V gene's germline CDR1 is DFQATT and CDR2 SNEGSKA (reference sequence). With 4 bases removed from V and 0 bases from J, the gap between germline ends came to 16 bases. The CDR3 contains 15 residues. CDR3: CSAIARGQYSYEQYF. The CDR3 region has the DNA TGCAGTGCTATTGCAAGGGGTCAGTACTCCTACGAGCAGTACTTC.

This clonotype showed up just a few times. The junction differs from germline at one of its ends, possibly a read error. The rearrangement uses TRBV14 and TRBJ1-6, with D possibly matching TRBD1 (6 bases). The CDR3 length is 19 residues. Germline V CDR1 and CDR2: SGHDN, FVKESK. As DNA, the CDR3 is TGTGCCAGAAGCCAAGACTCTGGCAGGCCAGATTGGGGGCATTCACCCCTCCACTTT. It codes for CARSQDSGRPDWGHSPLHF.

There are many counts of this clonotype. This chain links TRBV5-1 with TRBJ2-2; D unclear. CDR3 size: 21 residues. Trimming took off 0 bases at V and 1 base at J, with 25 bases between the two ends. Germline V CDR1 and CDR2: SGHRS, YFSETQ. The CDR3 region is CASSLGARSRSDLLNTGELFF. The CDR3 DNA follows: TGCGCCAGCAGCTTGGGGGCCCGGAGTCGGAGCGACTTACTGAACACCGGGGAGCTGTTTTTT.